This TCR beta chain was found in a study of blood T cell repertoires in COVID-19. Sequencing used immunoSEQ multiplex PCR; TCRdb keeps in-frame clones, though not all of them. Counted here are some 350,000 clones, over 70% occurring once; the ten biggest clones make up around 3%. The origin of this receptor is a man aged 30 to 45 with active or convalescent COVID-19. The source material was peripheral blood.

The CDR3 DNA follows: TGTGCCACCAAAGGGGCCGGGGAGCTGTTTTTT. This sequence encodes CATKGAGELFF. The rearrangement uses TRBV6-5 and TRBJ2-2, with a tentative D call TRBD1 (5 bases). The CDR3 has 11 amino acids. Trimming took off 10 bases at V and 6 bases at J, with 9 bases between the two ends. The V gene's germline CDR1 is MNHEY and CDR2 SVGAGI.